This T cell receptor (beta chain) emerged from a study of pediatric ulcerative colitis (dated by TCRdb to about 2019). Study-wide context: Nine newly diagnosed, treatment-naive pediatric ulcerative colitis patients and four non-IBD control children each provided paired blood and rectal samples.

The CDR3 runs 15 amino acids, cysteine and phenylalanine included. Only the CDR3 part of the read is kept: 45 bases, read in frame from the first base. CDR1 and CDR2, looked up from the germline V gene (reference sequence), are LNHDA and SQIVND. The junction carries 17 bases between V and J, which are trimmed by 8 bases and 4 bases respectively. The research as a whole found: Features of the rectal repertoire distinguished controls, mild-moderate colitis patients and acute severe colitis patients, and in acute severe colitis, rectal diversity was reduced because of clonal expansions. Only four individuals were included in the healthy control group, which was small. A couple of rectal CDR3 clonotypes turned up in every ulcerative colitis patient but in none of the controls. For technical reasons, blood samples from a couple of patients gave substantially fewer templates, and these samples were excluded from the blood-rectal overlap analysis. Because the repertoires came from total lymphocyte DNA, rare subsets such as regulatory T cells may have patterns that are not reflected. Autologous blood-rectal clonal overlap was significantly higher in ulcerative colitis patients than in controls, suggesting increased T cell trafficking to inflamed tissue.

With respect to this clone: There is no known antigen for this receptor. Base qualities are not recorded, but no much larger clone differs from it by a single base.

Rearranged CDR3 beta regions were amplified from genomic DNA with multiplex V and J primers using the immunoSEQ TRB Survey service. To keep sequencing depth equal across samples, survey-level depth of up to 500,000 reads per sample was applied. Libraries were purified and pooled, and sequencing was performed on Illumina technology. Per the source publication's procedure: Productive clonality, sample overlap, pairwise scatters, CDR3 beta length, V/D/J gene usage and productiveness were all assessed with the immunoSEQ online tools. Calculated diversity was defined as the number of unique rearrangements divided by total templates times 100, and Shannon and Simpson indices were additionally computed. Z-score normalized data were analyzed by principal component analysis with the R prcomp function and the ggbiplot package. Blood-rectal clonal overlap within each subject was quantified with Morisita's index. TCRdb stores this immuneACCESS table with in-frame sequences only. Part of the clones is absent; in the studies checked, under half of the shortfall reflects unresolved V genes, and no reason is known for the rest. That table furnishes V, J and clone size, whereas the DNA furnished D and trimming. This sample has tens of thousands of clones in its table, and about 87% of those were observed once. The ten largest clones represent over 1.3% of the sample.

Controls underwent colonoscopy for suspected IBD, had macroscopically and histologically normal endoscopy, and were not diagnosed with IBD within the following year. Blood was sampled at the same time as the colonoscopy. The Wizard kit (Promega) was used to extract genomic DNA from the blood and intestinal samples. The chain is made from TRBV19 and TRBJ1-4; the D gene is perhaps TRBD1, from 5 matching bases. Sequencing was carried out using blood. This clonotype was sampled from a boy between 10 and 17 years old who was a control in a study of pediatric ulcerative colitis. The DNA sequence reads TGTGCCAGTTCCGCGGGACCTTCTCTTAATGAAAAACTGTTTTTT. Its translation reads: CASSAGPSLNEKLFF.